A selection of T cell receptor beta chains follows, all from one sample in a study of T cells after yellow fever vaccination. Via MiXCR, TCRdb re-called the 5' RACE reads, giving one row per CDR3 protein. In the table there are approximately 550,000 distinct CDR3 sequences, less than 20% of which are singletons. The material was PBMCs, obtained 15 days after the yellow fever booster vaccination. The receptor set was obtained from a man under 40 who received the YFV17D yellow fever vaccine. The conserved cysteine and the conserved F or W are not part of the CDR3 here.

CDR3: SARDLALPTQY; J: TRBJ2-3; V: TRBV20-1
CDR3: SAPRTGGQETQY; J: TRBJ2-5; V: TRBV20-1
CDR3: ASSSEVADRYNEQF; J: TRBJ2-1; V: TRBV5-1
CDR3: ASSSRAFNEQF; J: TRBJ2-1; V: TRBV7-2
CDR3: ASSSRLAGRYNEQF; J: TRBJ2-1; V: TRBV28
CDR3: ASRPGAVAGGWETQY; J: TRBJ2-5; V: TRBV6-1
CDR3: ASTRTQGVTGELF; J: TRBJ2-2; V: TRBV6-2/TRBV6-3
CDR3: ASSGTTPSYNEQF; J: TRBJ2-1; V: TRBV5-1
CDR3: ATSRDVTYSTDTQY; J: TRBJ2-3; V: TRBV15
CDR3: SASGTPNYEQY; J: TRBJ2-7; V: TRBV20-1
CDR3: AWSGGKEGYT; J: TRBJ1-2; V: TRBV30
CDR3: ASGITGTNEKLF; J: TRBJ1-4; V: TRBV12-3/TRBV12-4
CDR3: ASSLTDRPNIQY; J: TRBJ2-4; V: TRBV12-3/TRBV12-4
CDR3: ASNPPGGLQF; J: TRBJ2-1; V: TRBV12-3/TRBV12-4
CDR3: ASTWGTDPTSGHTGELF; J: TRBJ2-2; V: TRBV12-3/TRBV12-4
CDR3: ASSPPGLAGGETQY; J: TRBJ2-5; V: TRBV7-6